A single sample gave rise to the 5 T cell receptor beta chains below, sequenced in a study of cytomegalovirus exposure and HLA in healthy donors. 60 Vbeta and 13 Jbeta primers were used in PCR. The table came from immunoSEQ multiplex PCR; TCRdb's copy has only in-frame clones and leaves some out. This table holds approximately 120,000 clones, 60% to 85% found once. The sample consisted of PBMCs. These receptors all come from a female donor in good health and CMV-seronegative.

This chain joins TRBV6-1 and TRBJ2-1; D perhaps matches TRBD2 (7 bases). V was trimmed by 1 base and J by 10 bases, leaving 14 bases between them. The CDR3 runs 14 residues. The germline gives CDR1 MNHNS, CDR2 SASEGT. The CDR3, as DNA: TGTGCCAGCAGTGAAGTAGGGGGGAGGGACGAGCAGTTCTTC. Translated, it gives CASSEVGGRDEQFF.

The chain links TRBV10-3 to TRBJ2-5; 13 bases match TRBD2. Germline CDR1 and CDR2: ENHRY and SYGVKD. J was trimmed by 4 bases and V by 4 bases; bases with no gene match: 6. This CDR3 has 16 residues. The CDR3 loop is CAISAGLAGMGETQYF. The CDR3 nucleotides are TGTGCCATCAGTGCGGGACTAGCGGGAATGGGAGAGACCCAGTACTTC.

This clone has more than one count but fewer than ten. The gene calls are TRBV29-1 and TRBJ2-1; D is perhaps TRBD2 (5 bases). V lost 6 bases and J lost 2, with 17 bases in between. There are 15 residues in the CDR3. CDR1 and CDR2 from the germline V gene are SQVTM and ANQGSEA. The CDR3, as DNA: TGCAGCGTCGGTGGTGAGGTGAGGGCCTACAATGAGCAGTTCTTC. Protein: CSVGGEVRAYNEQFF.

This clone was counted once. The gene calls are TRBV19 and TRBJ1-4, with 10 bases matching TRBD1. Per the germline V gene, CDR1 is LNHDA and CDR2 is SQIVND (reference sequence). CDR3 length: 17 amino acids. J lost 0 bases, V lost 5 bases, and 6 bases had no gene match. CDR3 nucleotide sequence: TGTGCCAGTAGTGAGGGACAGGGGAGAGCAACTAATGAAAAACTGTTTTTT. Amino acids: CASSEGQGRATNEKLFF.

The chain carries TRBV10-3 and TRBJ1-1, with 8 bases matching TRBD1. CDR3 length equals 13 residues. J gave up 1 base and V 7 bases, and 2 bases lay outside the gene matches. Germline V lookup: CDR1 ENHRY, CDR2 SYGVKD. CDR3 coding DNA: TGTGCCATCACCGGACAGGGGAACACTGAAGCTTTCTTT. It encodes CAITGQGNTEAFF.